This TCR beta chain comes out of a study of shared clonotypes between healthy human individuals. Researchers divided each subset's genomic DNA evenly across several immunoSEQ plates. Here immunoSEQ multiplex PCR was the method, and the copy in TCRdb shows in-frame clones only, minus some. The table shows 2,500,000 or so clones, with roughly 93% occurring only once. Germline V CDR1 and CDR2: SGHRS, YFSETQ. V was clipped by 4 bases and J by 8 bases; unmatched bases: 18. CDR3 length: 17 residues. This TCR was recovered from a man between 18 and 35 years old in good health. Some clones in this sample may be carry-over from other donors' samples. Sequencing was performed on naive CD4+ T cells from PBMCs. Subset noted: CD45RA+ positively selected. V usage is TRBV5-1 and J usage is TRBJ2-1, with TRBD2 matching over 7 bases. The CDR3 DNA is TGCGCCAGCAGCCCCCCGGTCCTAGCGGACCTTTCGGATGAGCAGTTCTTC. Its protein is CASSPPVLADLSDEQFF. Full variable domain (rest looked up from reference TRBV5-1 and TRBJ2-1): KAGVTQTPRYLIKTRGQQVTLSCSPISGHRSVSWYQQTPGQGLQFLFEYFSETQRNKGNFPGRFSGRQFSNSRSEMNVSTLELGDSALYLCASSPPVLADLSDEQFFGPGTRLTVL.